This TCR beta chain was recorded in a study of blood T cell repertoires in COVID-19. The protocol was immunoSEQ multiplex PCR, while the TCRdb copy is restricted to in-frame clones and leaves out a portion. The sample holds some 200,000 clones, around 87% seen once. The CDR3 has 13 amino acids. V was pared by 6 bases and J by 9 bases, with 10 bases of the junction left unmatched. The sample taken for sequencing was peripheral blood. V gene TRBV12-3 or TRBV12-4 combines with J gene TRBJ1-1; 7 nucleotides agree with TRBD1. The source of this sequence is a man between 35 and 55 years old with active or convalescent COVID-19. In nucleotides, the CDR3 is TGTGCCAGCAGCCCCAAGTCAGGGGGACAAGCTTTCTTT. It codes for CASSPKSGGQAFF.